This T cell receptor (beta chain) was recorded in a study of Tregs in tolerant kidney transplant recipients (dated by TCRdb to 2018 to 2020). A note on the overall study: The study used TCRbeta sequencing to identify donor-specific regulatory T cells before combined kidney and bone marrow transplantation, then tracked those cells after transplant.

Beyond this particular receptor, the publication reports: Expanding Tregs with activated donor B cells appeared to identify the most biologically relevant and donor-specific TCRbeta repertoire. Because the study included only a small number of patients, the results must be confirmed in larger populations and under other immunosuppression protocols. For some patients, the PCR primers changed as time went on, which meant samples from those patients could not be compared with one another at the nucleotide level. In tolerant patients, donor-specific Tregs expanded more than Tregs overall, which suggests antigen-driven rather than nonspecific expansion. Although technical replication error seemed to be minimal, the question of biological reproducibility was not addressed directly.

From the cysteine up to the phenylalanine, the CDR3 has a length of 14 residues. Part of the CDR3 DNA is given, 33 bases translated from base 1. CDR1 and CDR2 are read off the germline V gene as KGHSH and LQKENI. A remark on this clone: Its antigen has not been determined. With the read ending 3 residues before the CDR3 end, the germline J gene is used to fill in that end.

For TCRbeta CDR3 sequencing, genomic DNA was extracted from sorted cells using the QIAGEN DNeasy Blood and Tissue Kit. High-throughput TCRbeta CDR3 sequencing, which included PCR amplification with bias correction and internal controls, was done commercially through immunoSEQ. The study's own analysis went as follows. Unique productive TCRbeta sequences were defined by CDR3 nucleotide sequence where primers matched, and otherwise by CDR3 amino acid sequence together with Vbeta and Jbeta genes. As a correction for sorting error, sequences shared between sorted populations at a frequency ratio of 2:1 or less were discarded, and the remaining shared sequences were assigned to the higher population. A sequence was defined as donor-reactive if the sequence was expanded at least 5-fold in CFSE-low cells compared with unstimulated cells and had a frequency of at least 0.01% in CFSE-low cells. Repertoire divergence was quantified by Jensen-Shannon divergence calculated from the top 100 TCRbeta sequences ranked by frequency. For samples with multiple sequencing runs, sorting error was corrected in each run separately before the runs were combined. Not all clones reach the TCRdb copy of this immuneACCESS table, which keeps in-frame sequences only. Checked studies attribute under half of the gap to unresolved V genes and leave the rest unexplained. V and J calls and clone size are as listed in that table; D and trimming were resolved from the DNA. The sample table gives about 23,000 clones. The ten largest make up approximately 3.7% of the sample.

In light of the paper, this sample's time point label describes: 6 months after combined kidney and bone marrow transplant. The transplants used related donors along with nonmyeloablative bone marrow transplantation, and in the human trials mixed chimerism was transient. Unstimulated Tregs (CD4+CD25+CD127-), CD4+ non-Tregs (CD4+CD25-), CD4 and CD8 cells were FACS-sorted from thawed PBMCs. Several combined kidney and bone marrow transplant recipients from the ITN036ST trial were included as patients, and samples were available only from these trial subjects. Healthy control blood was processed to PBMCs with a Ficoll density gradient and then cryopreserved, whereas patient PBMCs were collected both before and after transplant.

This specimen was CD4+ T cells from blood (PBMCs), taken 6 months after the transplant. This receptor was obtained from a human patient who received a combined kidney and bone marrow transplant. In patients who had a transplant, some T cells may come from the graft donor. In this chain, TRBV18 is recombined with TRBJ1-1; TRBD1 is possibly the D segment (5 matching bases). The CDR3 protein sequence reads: CASSPGFGGAGAFF. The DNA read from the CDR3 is TGTGCCAGCTCACCAGGGTTTGGAGGGGCAGGA.